A selection of T cell receptor beta chains follows, all from one sample in a study of blood T cell repertoires in COVID-19. The repertoire was sequenced with immunoSEQ multiplex PCR; TCRdb's copy has only in-frame clones and lacks some. The sample lists about 150,000 clones; approximately 88% were seen once. Source material: peripheral blood. All receptors come from an older woman with acute or convalescent COVID-19. Both conserved end residues are part of each CDR3. A D gene is named only where the DNA matches it firmly. The listing skips clone size in some rows; elsewhere it reads once, few, many or a size class.

d_call,cdr3_length,clone_size,j_call,v_call,cdr3_aa,cdr3_nt
TRBD2,16,-,TRBJ2-1,TRBV6-2/TRBV6-3,CASSDLSGGDYNEQFF,TGTGCCAGCAGTGACCTTAGCGGGGGGGATTACAATGAGCAGTTCTTC
TRBD2,16,-,TRBJ2-3,TRBV9,CASSVGERGATYTQYF,TGTGCCAGCAGCGTAGGCGAGCGGGGGGCCACTTATACGCAGTATTTT
-,16,-,TRBJ1-3,TRBV7-2,CASSLGGASSGNTIYF,TGTGCCAGCAGCTTAGGCGGGGCCTCCTCTGGAAACACCATATATTTT
TRBD2,16,-,TRBJ2-3,TRBV4-3,CASSQGSGGWRDTQYF,TGCGCCAGCAGCCAAGGTAGCGGGGGGTGGAGAGATACGCAGTATTTT
-,19,-,TRBJ1-3,TRBV29-1,CSVLGAVTDRMNSGNTIYF,TGCAGCGTTCTCGGTGCGGTAACCGACAGGATGAACTCTGGAAACACCATATATTTT
TRBD1,15,-,TRBJ2-2,TRBV6-5,CASRRDRRYAGELFF,TGTGCCAGCAGGCGGGACAGGCGTTACGCCGGGGAGCTGTTTTTT
-,16,-,TRBJ1-4,TRBV9,CASSALQDRVNEKLFF,TGTGCCAGCAGCGCCCTACAGGACAGAGTTAATGAAAAACTGTTTTTT
-,12,-,TRBJ1-2,TRBV3-1/TRBV3-2,CASSLTEGGYTF,TGTGCCAGCAGCCTAACAGAAGGAGGCTACACCTTC
-,15,-,TRBJ1-1,TRBV24-1,CATEQAGVMNTEAFF,TGTGCCACGGAGCAGGCGGGGGTAATGAACACTGAAGCTTTCTTT
-,16,-,TRBJ2-3,TRBV9,CASSVAEGEITDTQYF,TGTGCCAGCAGCGTAGCGGAAGGGGAAATCACAGATACGCAGTATTTT
TRBD1,16,-,TRBJ1-1,TRBV25-1,CATQSLKQGDKAEAFF,TGTGCCACACAATCCCTTAAACAGGGGGACAAGGCTGAAGCTTTCTTT
-,14,-,TRBJ2-7,TRBV7-8,CASSLEGQFYEQYF,TGTGCCAGCAGCTTAGAAGGACAGTTCTACGAGCAGTACTTC
-,17,-,TRBJ1-3,TRBV5-6,CASSLGQLFDSGNTIYF,TGTGCCAGCAGCTTGGGACAGCTATTTGACTCTGGAAACACCATATATTTT
-,15,-,TRBJ1-5,TRBV11-2,CASSERGQSNQPQHF,TGTGCCAGCAGTGAAAGGGGCCAGAGCAATCAGCCCCAGCATTTT
TRBD1,16,-,TRBJ2-5,TRBV7-3,CASSSLGQGARETQYF,TGTGCCAGCAGCTCACTTGGACAGGGGGCGAGAGAGACCCAGTACTTC
TRBD1,12,-,TRBJ1-6,TRBV7-9,CATGTGDFPLHF,TGTGCCACCGGGACAGGGGACTTTCCCCTCCACTTT
TRBD2,17,once,TRBJ2-5,TRBV13,CASSNPGTSGGQETQYF,TGTGCCAGCAGCAATCCCGGGACTAGCGGGGGACAAGAGACCCAGTACTTC
-,15,few,TRBJ1-4,TRBV18,CASSPQAGTNEKLFF,TGTGCCAGCTCACCTCAGGCGGGAACTAATGAAAAACTGTTTTTT
TRBD1,14,once,TRBJ1-2,TRBV7-8,CASSSRGQYYGYTF,TGTGCCAGCAGTAGTCGGGGACAGTACTATGGCTACACCTTC
-,13,-,TRBJ1-2,TRBV7-9,CASSSDGQSPYTF,TGTGCCAGCAGTTCCGATGGGCAGTCACCCTACACCTTC
TRBD1,15,-,TRBJ1-2,TRBV5-1,CASSSGTVTNYGYTF,TGCGCCAGCAGCTCGGGGACAGTGACTAACTATGGCTACACCTTC
-,15,-,TRBJ2-2,TRBV2,CASSAGQSNTGELFF,TGTGCCAGCAGTGCGGGACAATCGAACACCGGGGAGCTGTTTTTT
TRBD1,16,once,TRBJ2-1,TRBV24-1,CATSDAGTGGYNEQFF,TGTGCCACCAGTGACGCCGGGACAGGGGGCTACAATGAGCAGTTCTTC
-,15,-,TRBJ2-5,TRBV7-7,CASSQGTLYQETQYF,TGTGCTAGCAGCCAGGGGACACTGTACCAAGAGACCCAGTACTTC